The next 15 T cell receptor beta chains were all read from a single sample in a study of blood T cell repertoires in COVID-19. Some clones are missing from TCRdb's copy, which holds only in-frame ones; the method was immunoSEQ multiplex PCR. The data show more than 85,000 clones, approximately 93% seen once. Sequenced input: peripheral blood. Receptor source: a man aged 55 to 70 with acute or convalescent COVID-19.

The V call is TRBV24-1, the J call TRBJ2-5, with 9 bases identical to TRBD1. This CDR3 spans 16 amino acids. Germline CDR1 and CDR2: KGHDR and SFDVKD. The J segment lost 5 bases and the V segment lost 0 bases, leaving 6 bases of the junction unmatched. CDR3 coding DNA: TGTGCCACCAGTGATTTGAAGACAGGGGGAAAGGAGACCCAGTACTTC. This gives the protein CATSDLKTGGKETQYF.

The chain joins TRBV30 to TRBJ1-5; D may be TRBD1 (6 bases). Germline CDR1 GTSNPN, CDR2 SVGIG (reference sequence). CDR3 length: 13 amino acids. Trimming took 3 bases from V and 4 from J, leaving 10 bases between them. CDR3: CAWSSGANQPQHF. CDR3 coding DNA: TGTGCCTGGAGCTCAGGGGCGAATCAGCCCCAGCATTTT.

V is TRBV19 and J is TRBJ2-6; 7 bases are shared with TRBD1. The CDR3 length is 18 residues. The J segment lost 0 bases and the V segment lost 5 bases, leaving 10 bases of the junction unmatched. CDR1 LNHDA and CDR2 SQIVND come from the germline V gene (reference sequence). CDR3 coding DNA: TGTGCCAGTAGTCCATGGCACAGGGGCCGCTCTGGGGCCAACGTCCTGACTTTC. This sequence encodes CASSPWHRGRSGANVLTF. Full variable domain (outside the CDR3, taken from reference TRBV19 and TRBJ2-6): DGGITQSPKYLFRKEGQNVTLSCEQNLNHDAMYWYRQDPGQGLRLIYYSQIVNDFQKGDIAEGYSVSREKKESFPLTVTSAQKNPTAFYLCASSPWHRGRSGANVLTFGAGSRLTVL.

The chain uses TRBV9 and TRBJ2-1; 9 nucleotides match TRBD2. This CDR3 contains 15 residues. V lost 0 bases to trimming and J lost 9 bases; unmatched junction nucleotides: 7. Germline V gene data show CDR1 as SGDLS and CDR2 as YYNGEE. CDR3 in amino acids: CASSVVVAGVGEQFF. CDR3 DNA: TGTGCCAGCAGCGTAGTGGTAGCGGGAGTGGGTGAGCAGTTCTTC.

This sequence joins TRBV20-1 and TRBJ1-1; D unresolved. In germline, CDR1 is DFQATT, CDR2 SNEGSKA (reference sequence). The CDR3 contains 13 residues. The ends were cut back, 3 bases at V and 4 bases at J, with 12 bases in the middle. For the CDR3, the DNA is TGCAGTGCTAGTAAAGGTCCGGGCACTGAAGCTTTCTTT. Protein: CSASKGPGTEAFF.

The chain links TRBV4-1 to TRBJ2-1, with 11 nucleotides matching TRBD2. The CDR3 covers 15 residues. Germline V gives CDR1 MGHRA, CDR2 YSYEKL. The junction had 5 bases not matched to a gene; V was cut back by 6 bases and J by 4 bases. This CDR3 is CASSPTSGSYNEQFF. CDR3 nucleotide sequence: TGCGCCAGCAGTCCTACTAGCGGGAGTTACAATGAGCAGTTCTTC.

The V and J genes are TRBV29-1 and TRBJ1-1; TRBD1 agrees at 9 bases. The CDR3 covers 13 residues. The trim removed 5 bases at V and 5 bases at J, leaving 6 bases unmatched. Per the germline V gene, CDR1 is SQVTM and CDR2 is ANQGSEA. In DNA, the CDR3 is TGCAGCGTTCCGGGACAGGGTGGTACTGAAGCTTTCTTT. Its translation is CSVPGQGGTEAFF.

The rearrangement links TRBV11-2 to TRBJ2-2; D perhaps matches TRBD2 (6 bases). This CDR3 is 17 amino acids long. Per germline, CDR1 SGHAT and CDR2 FQNNGV. Trimming shortened V by 5 bases and J by 2 bases, and 18 bases separated the two germline ends. The CDR3 DNA reads as TGTGCCAGCAGCCCAGATGCGGTGACTAGTAACACCGGGGAGCTGTTTTTT. Translating it yields CASSPDAVTSNTGELFF.

This clone was counted only a few times. The J gene is TRBJ1-3, the V gene TRBV7-3, with D possibly matching TRBD1 (6 bases). The CDR3 spans 19 residues. With 3 bases removed from V and 0 bases from J, the gap between germline ends came to 21 bases. Germline CDR1 is SGHTA and CDR2 is FQGTGA. The CDR3 region is CASSLGGSTGPVSGNTIYF. CDR3 nucleotide sequence: TGTGCCAGCAGCTTGGGAGGGTCGACAGGTCCTGTCTCTGGAAACACCATATATTTT. Filled out from reference TRBV7-3 and TRBJ1-3, the complete variable domain reads GAGVSQTPSNKVTEKGKYVELRCDPISGHTALYWYRQSLGQGPEFLIYFQGTGAADDSGLPNDRFFAVRPEGSVSTLKIQRTERGDSAVYLCASSLGGSTGPVSGNTIYFGEGSWLTVV.

This clone was found once. V is TRBV6-5 and J is TRBJ2-7, with 10 bases aligning to TRBD1. The V segment lost 7 bases and the J segment 1 base; nucleotides outside the gene matches: 4. The length of the CDR3 is 14 residues. Germline V gene data show CDR1 as MNHEY and CDR2 as SVGAGI. As DNA, the CDR3 is TGTGCCAGCACCCCGGGACAGGGGTCCTACGAGCAGTACGTC. Protein product: CASTPGQGSYEQYV.

The chain uses TRBV5-4 and TRBJ2-7, with 7 nucleotides matching TRBD1. Losses at the gene ends were 4 bases for V and 3 bases for J; bases not matched to a gene: 7. The CDR3 has 14 amino acids. CDR1 and CDR2 (germline): SGHNT, YYREEE (reference sequence). CDR3 bases: TGTGCCAGCAGCATCGGGACAGACCTCTACGAGCAGTACTTC. Translation: CASSIGTDLYEQYF.

The chain recombines TRBV28 with TRBJ2-1; 12 bases agree with TRBD2. The CDR3 sequence is 17 residues long. V lost 4 bases, J lost 8 bases, and 12 bases stayed unmatched. From germline, CDR1 is MDHEN and CDR2 SYDVKM. The CDR3 sequence is CASSSLRLAGVVDEQFF. Here the CDR3 DNA reads TGTGCCAGCAGTTCCCTAAGACTAGCGGGAGTGGTGGATGAGCAGTTCTTC.

This chain joins TRBV13 and TRBJ1-1, with D maybe TRBD1 (5 bases). The CDR3 extends over 16 amino acids. In germline, CDR1 is PRHDT, CDR2 FYEKMQ (reference sequence). V lost 2 bases and J 5 bases, leaving 18 bases between the germline ends. CDR3 loop: CASSLFSRAQGTEAFF. Written as DNA, the CDR3 is TGTGCCAGCAGCTTATTTTCCAGGGCACAAGGGACTGAAGCTTTCTTT.

This chain uses TRBV12-5 with TRBJ2-2; D is possibly TRBD1 (5 bases). The germline CDR1 and CDR2 sequences are LGHNT and FRNRAP. The CDR3 has 14 residues. Trimming removed 4 bases from V and 0 bases from J, with 6 bases in between. The CDR3 reads CASGYRTNTGELFF. The CDR3 region has the DNA TGTGCTAGTGGTTACAGGACGAACACCGGGGAGCTGTTTTTT.

This clone showed up just a few times. The chain employs TRBV7-9 and TRBJ2-3, with 7 positions matching TRBD1. Germline V gene lookup returns CDR1 SEHNR and CDR2 FQNEAQ (reference sequence). Germline trimming cut 4 bases from V and 15 bases from J; bases unmatched to any gene: 19. The CDR3 consists of 15 residues. The CDR3: CASSSMDRQGSCLYF. The CDR3, as DNA: TGTGCCAGCAGCTCGATGGACCGACAGGGTAGTTGTCTCTATTTT.